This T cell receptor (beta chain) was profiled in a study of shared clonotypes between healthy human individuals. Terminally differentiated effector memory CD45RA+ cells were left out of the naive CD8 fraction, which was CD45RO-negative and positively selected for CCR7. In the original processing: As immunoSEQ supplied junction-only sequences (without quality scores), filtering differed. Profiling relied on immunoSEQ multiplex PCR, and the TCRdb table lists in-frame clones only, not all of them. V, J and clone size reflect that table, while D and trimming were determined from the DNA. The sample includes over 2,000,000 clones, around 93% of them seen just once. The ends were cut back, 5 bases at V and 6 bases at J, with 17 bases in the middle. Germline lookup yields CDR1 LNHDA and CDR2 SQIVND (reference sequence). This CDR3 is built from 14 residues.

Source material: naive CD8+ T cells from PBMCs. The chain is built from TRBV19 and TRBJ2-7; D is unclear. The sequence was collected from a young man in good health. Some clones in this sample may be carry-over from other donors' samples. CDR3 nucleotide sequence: TGTGCCAGTAGTCCCAGGACCCTGCCCGGCGAGCAGTACTTC. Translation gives CASSPRTLPGEQYF.